The clone carrying this T cell receptor (beta chain) was recorded once. CDR1 is LNHNV and CDR2 is YYDKDF in the germline V gene (reference sequence). J was trimmed by 4 bases and V by 1 base; bases with no gene match: 7. The CDR3 contains 16 residues. The record originates from a study of control samples from healthy donors and cancer patients. TCRdb keeps only in-frame clones here, not all; method: immunoSEQ multiplex PCR. The sample has some 140,000 clones; around nine tenths are singletons. The TCR comes from a man between 45 and 60 years old with head and neck cancer. The sequencing input was PBMCs. This chain uses TRBV15 with TRBJ2-1; 7 bases align to TRBD2. The chain's CDR3 is CATSRGREGLYNEQFF. The CDR3 region has the DNA TGTGCCACCAGCAGAGGAAGGGAGGGCCTGTACAATGAGCAGTTCTTC.